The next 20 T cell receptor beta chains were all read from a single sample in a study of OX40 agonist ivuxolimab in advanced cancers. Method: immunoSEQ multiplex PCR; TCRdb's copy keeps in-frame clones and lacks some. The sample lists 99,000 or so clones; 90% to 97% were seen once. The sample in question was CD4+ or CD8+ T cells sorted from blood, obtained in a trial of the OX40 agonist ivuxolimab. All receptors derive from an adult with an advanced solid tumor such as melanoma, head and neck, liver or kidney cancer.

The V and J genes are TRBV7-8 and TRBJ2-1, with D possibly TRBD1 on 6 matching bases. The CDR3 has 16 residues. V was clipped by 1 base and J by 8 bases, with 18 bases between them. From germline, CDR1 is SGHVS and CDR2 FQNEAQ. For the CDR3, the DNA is TGTGCCAGCAGCTTAGGGGGTGGGGGCTCTGGGTATGAGCAGTTCTTC. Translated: CASSLGGGGSGYEQFF.

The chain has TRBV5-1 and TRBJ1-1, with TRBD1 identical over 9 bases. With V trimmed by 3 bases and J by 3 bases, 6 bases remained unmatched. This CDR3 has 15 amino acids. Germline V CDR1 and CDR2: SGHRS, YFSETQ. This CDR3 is CASSSSQGADTEAFF. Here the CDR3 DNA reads TGCGCCAGCAGCTCATCACAGGGGGCTGACACTGAAGCTTTCTTT.

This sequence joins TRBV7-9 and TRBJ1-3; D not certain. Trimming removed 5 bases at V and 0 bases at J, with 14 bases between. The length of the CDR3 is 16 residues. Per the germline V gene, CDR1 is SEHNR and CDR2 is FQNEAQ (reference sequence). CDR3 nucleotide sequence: TGTGCCAGCAGCGCGACGGAGCACCTCTCTGGAAACACCATATATTTT. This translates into CASSATEHLSGNTIYF.

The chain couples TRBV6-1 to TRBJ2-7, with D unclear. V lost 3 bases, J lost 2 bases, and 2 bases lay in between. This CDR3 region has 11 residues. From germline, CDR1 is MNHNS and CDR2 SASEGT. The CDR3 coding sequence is TGTGCCAGCAGTGAGGCCTACGAGCAGTACTTC. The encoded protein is CASSEAYEQYF.

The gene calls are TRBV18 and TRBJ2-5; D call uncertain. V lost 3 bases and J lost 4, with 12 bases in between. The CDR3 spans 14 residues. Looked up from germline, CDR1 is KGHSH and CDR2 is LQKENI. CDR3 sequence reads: CASSPPENGETQYF. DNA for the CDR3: TGTGCCAGCTCACCGCCTGAAAACGGAGAGACCCAGTACTTC. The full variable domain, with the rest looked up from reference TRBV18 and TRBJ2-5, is NAGVMQNPRHLVRRRGQEARLRCSPMKGHSHVYWYRQLPEEGLKFMVYLQKENIIDESGMPKERFSAEFPKEGPSILRIQQVVRGDSAAYFCASSPPENGETQYFGPGTRLLVL.

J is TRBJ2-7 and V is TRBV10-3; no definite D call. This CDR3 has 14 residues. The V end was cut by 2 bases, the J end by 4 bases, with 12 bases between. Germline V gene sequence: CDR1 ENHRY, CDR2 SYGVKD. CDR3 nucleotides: TGTGCCATCAGTGAGCCCGACGAAGTTTACGAGCAGTACTTC. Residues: CAISEPDEVYEQYF.

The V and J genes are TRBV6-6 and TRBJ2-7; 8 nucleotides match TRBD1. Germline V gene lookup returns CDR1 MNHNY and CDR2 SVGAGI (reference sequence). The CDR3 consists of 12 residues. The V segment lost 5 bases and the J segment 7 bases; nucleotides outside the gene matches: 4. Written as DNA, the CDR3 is TGTGCCAGCAGTGGACAGGGACTGGAGCAGTACTTC. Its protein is CASSGQGLEQYF.

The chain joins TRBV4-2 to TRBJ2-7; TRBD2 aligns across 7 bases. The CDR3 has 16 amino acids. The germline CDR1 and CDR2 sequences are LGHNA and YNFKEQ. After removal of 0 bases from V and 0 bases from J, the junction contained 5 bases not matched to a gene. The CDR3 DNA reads TGTGCCAGCAGCCAAGAGGCCGGGGGGAGCTCCTACGAGCAGTACTTC. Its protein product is CASSQEAGGSSYEQYF.

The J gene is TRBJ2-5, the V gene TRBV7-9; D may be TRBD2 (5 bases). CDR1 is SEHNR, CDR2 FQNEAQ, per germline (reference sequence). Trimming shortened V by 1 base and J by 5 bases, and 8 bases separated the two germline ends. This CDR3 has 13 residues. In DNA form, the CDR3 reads TGTGCCAGCAGCTTAGGGAGGACGGAGACCCAGTACTTC. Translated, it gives CASSLGRTETQYF.

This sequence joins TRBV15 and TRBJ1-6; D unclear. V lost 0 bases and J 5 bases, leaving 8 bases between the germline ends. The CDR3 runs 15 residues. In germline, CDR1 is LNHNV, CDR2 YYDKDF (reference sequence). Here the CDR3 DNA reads TGTGCCACCAGCAGAGAACCGCTAAATAATTCACCCCTCCACTTT. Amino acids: CATSREPLNNSPLHF.

CDR3 nucleotide sequence: TGTGCCAGCAGCTTCCTGACTGCATCCTACGAGCAGTACTTC. Translated, it gives CASSFLTASYEQYF. The chain links TRBV7-8 to TRBJ2-7; no clear D gene. Trimming left V 3 bases short and J 1 base short, with 10 bases between. Germline lookup yields CDR1 SGHVS and CDR2 FQNEAQ. The CDR3 runs 14 residues.

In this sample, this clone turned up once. As DNA, the CDR3 is TGTGCCAGCAGCTTAGGGCCAGGCCACTACGAGCAGTACTTC. Translating gives CASSLGPGHYEQYF. This sequence joins TRBV7-3 and TRBJ2-7; D gene ambiguous. Germline assignment: CDR1 SGHTA and CDR2 FQGTGA. Trimming took 2 bases from V and 3 from J, leaving 11 bases between them. The CDR3 has 14 amino acids.

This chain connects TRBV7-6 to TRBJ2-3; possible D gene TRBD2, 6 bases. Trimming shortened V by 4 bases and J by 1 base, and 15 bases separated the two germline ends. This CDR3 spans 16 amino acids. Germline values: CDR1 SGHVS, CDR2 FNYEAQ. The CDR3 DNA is TGTGCCAGCAGCTCACCGCCGGGGGTGGGCACAGATACGCAGTATTTT. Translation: CASSSPPGVGTDTQYF.

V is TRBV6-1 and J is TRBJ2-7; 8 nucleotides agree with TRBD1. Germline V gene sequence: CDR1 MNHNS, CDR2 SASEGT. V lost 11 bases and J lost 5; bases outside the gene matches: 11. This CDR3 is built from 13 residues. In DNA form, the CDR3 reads TGTGCCGTCTCGGACAGGGAAGGAGACGAGCAGTACTTC. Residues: CAVSDREGDEQYF.

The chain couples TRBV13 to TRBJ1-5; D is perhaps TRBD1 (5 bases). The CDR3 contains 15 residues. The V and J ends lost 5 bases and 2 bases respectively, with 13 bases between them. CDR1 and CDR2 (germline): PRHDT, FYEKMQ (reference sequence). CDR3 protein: CASSLGGEGNQPQHF. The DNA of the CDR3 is TGTGCCAGCAGCCTTGGGGGAGAGGGCAATCAGCCCCAGCATTTT.

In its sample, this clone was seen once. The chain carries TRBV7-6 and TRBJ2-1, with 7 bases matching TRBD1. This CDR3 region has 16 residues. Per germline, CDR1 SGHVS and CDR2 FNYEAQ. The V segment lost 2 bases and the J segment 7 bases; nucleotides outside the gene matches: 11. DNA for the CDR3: TGTGCCAGCAGCTTACGGTGGCAGGGGGACCTAAATGAGCAGTTCTTC. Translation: CASSLRWQGDLNEQFF.

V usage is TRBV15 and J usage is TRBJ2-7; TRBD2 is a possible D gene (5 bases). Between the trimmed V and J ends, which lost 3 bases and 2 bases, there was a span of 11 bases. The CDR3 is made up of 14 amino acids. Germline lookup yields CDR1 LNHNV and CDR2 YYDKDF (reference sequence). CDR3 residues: CATSRTVGTYEQYF. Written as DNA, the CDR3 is TGTGCCACCAGCAGGACCGTCGGGACCTACGAGCAGTACTTC.

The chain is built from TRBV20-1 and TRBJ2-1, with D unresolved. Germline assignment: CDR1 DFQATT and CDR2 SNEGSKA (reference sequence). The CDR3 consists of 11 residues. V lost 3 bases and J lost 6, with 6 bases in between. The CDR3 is CSASQVNEQFF. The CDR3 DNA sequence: TGCAGTGCTAGTCAAGTCAATGAGCAGTTCTTC.

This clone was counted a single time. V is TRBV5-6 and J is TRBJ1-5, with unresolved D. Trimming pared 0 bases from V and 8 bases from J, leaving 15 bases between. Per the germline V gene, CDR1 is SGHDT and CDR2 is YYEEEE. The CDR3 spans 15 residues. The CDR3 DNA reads TGTGCCAGCAGCTTGGGACACGGCTTAGTGGAGCCCCAGCATTTT. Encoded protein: CASSLGHGLVEPQHF. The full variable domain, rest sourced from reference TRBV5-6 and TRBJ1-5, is DAGVTQSPTHLIKTRGQQVTLRCSPKSGHDTVSWYQQALGQGPQFIFQYYEEEERQRGNFPDRFSGHQFPNYSSELNVNALLLGDSALYLCASSLGHGLVEPQHFGDGTRLSIL.

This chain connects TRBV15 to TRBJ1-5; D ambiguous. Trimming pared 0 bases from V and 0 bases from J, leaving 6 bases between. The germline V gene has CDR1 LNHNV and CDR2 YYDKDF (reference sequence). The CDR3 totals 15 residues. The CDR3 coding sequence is TGTGCCACCAGCAGAGATGGAGTTAGCAATCAGCCCCAGCATTTT. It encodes CATSRDGVSNQPQHF.